Each of the 20 T cell receptor beta chains below was sequenced from the same sample in a study of blood T cell repertoires in COVID-19. TCRdb's copy holds only in-frame clones and misses some; the assay was immunoSEQ multiplex PCR. The data hold 100,000 to 150,000 clones, with around four fifths observed a single time. Input material: peripheral blood. All receptors come from an elderly man with active or convalescent COVID-19.

The chain joins TRBV27 to TRBJ2-2; TRBD1 matches 8 bases. CDR1 is MNHEY and CDR2 is SMNVEV in the germline V gene (reference sequence). V dropped 5 bases and J dropped 6; count of bases not matched to a gene: 8. This CDR3 has 15 residues. CDR3 sequence: CASSQWTGSAGELFF. As DNA, the CDR3 is TGTGCCAGCAGTCAATGGACAGGGTCGGCCGGGGAGCTGTTTTTT.

This clone was observed once. The chain recombines TRBV7-9 with TRBJ1-1; D is uncertain. Germline CDR1 and CDR2: SEHNR and FQNEAQ (reference sequence). The CDR3 length is 13 residues. V lost 1 base and J lost 8, with 11 bases in between. The CDR3 DNA sequence: TGTGCCAGCAGCTTAGACGATGGAGGGGAAGCTTTCTTT. It specifies CASSLDDGGEAFF.

J is TRBJ1-1 and V is TRBV2, with a tentative D call TRBD1 (6 bases). Trimming shortened V by 5 bases and J by 8 bases, and 15 bases separated the two germline ends. Germline V gives CDR1 SNHLY, CDR2 FYNNEI. This CDR3 has 13 residues. CDR3 bases: TGTGCCAGCAGTCTTAATTCCGGGACAGAAGCTTTCTTT. Protein product: CASSLNSGTEAFF. The full variable domain, rest sourced from reference TRBV2 and TRBJ1-1, is EPEVTQTPSHQVTQMGQEVILRCVPISNHLYFYWYRQILGQKVEFLVSFYNNEISEKSEIFDDQFSVERPDGSNFTLKIRSTKLEDSAMYFCASSLNSGTEAFFGQGTRLTVV.

CDR3 coding DNA: TGTGCCAGCAGTTACTCATCGGGGGGAGAGCAGTTCTTC. This gives the protein CASSYSSGGEQFF. The chain recombines TRBV6-2 or TRBV6-3 with TRBJ2-1; 7 nucleotides agree with TRBD2. The junction had 3 bases not matched to a gene; V was cut back by 0 bases and J by 10 bases. Germline V gene data show CDR1 as MNHEY and CDR2 as SVGEGT. The CDR3 consists of 13 residues.

The rearrangement links TRBV10-3 to TRBJ2-7; 9 bases are shared with TRBD2. The CDR3 runs 15 residues. Per the germline V gene, CDR1 is ENHRY and CDR2 is SYGVKD. Germline trimming cut 3 bases from V and 6 bases from J; bases unmatched to any gene: 9. The CDR3 DNA follows: TGTGCCATCAGTGAAATTGCGGGGGGGCGTAGCGAGCAGTACTTC. The encoded protein is CAISEIAGGRSEQYF.

The V gene is TRBV11-3, the J gene TRBJ2-1; perhaps TRBD1 as D (5 bases). The CDR3 has 12 amino acids. From germline, CDR1 is SGHNT and CDR2 YENEEA. The V and J ends lost 3 bases and 9 bases respectively, with 9 bases between them. The CDR3 here is CASSFQGFEQFF. The CDR3, as DNA: TGTGCCAGCAGCTTCCAGGGATTTGAGCAGTTCTTC.

The chain recombines TRBV10-3 with TRBJ2-5; TRBD2 aligns across 9 bases. CDR1 ENHRY and CDR2 SYGVKD come from the germline V gene. This CDR3 spans 17 amino acids. Trimming removed 2 bases from V and 3 bases from J; junction bases left unmatched: 10. This chain's CDR3 is CAISEPASSGGKETQYF. DNA for the CDR3: TGTGCCATCAGTGAGCCCGCCTCGAGCGGGGGGAAAGAGACCCAGTACTTC.

The chain couples TRBV5-5 to TRBJ1-6; D gene uncertain. This CDR3 has 13 residues. CDR1 is SGHKS and CDR2 is YYEKEE in the germline V gene (reference sequence). Trimming removed 0 bases at V and 8 bases at J, with 6 bases between. The CDR3: CASSLAGYSPLHF. The CDR3 DNA follows: TGTGCCAGCAGCTTGGCCGGGTATTCACCCCTCCACTTT.

The chain carries TRBV30 and TRBJ1-4; D is ambiguous. Trimming shortened V by 5 bases and J by 5 bases, and 9 bases separated the two germline ends. Germline V CDR1 and CDR2: GTSNPN, SVGIG (reference sequence). The CDR3 sequence is 12 residues long. In nucleotides, the CDR3 is TGTGCCTGGGTCCGAGGGAATGAAAAACTGTTTTTT. Translating gives CAWVRGNEKLFF.

The chain uses TRBV9 and TRBJ2-3; no clear D gene. This CDR3 is 14 amino acids long. The V and J ends lost 1 base and 3 bases respectively, with 9 bases between them. Germline assignment: CDR1 SGDLS and CDR2 YYNGEE. CDR3 region: CASSVTDGTDTQYF. CDR3 in DNA: TGTGCCAGCAGCGTAACTGACGGGACAGATACGCAGTATTTT.

The V and J genes are TRBV6-5 and TRBJ1-4; D is undetermined. V gave up 5 bases and J gave up 10 bases, with 14 bases separating them. The length of the CDR3 is 13 residues. Germline values: CDR1 MNHEY, CDR2 SVGAGI. CDR3 amino acids: CASSPGRGVKLFF. DNA for the CDR3: TGTGCCAGCAGTCCCGGGAGAGGTGTAAAACTGTTTTTT.

The J gene is TRBJ2-5, the V gene TRBV9, with 11 bases that match TRBD2. From germline, CDR1 is SGDLS and CDR2 YYNGEE. The V segment lost 5 bases and the J segment 5 bases; nucleotides outside the gene matches: 17. The CDR3 covers 18 residues. Written as DNA, the CDR3 is TGTGCCAGCAGTTTGGGACTAGCGGTAGGCGGAAAATGGGAGACCCAGTACTTC. The encoded protein is CASSLGLAVGGKWETQYF.

Here the CDR3 DNA reads TGCGCCAGCAGAAAAGGGACAGGGGACCTCACAGATACGCAGTATTTT. Encoded protein: CASRKGTGDLTDTQYF. The chain is built from TRBV5-1 and TRBJ2-3; 10 nucleotides match TRBD1. CDR3 length: 16 amino acids. V gave up 5 bases and J gave up 2 bases; unmatched junction bases: 8. Germline V gives CDR1 SGHRS, CDR2 YFSETQ.

In regard to this clone: The conserved phenylalanine or tryptophan normally closing the CDR3 is absent here, so this likely arose from a read error. The J gene is TRBJ1-2, the V gene TRBV9; D may be TRBD1 (5 bases). The germline gives CDR1 SGDLS, CDR2 YYNGEE. V shed 4 bases and J shed 3 bases, with 16 bases lying between them. The CDR3 has 15 residues. CDR3 sequence reads: CASSPMWGGDYGYTL. The CDR3 bases are TGTGCCAGCAGCCCAATGTGGGGGGGAGACTATGGCTACACCCTC.

The chain uses TRBV24-1 and TRBJ2-5; 8 positions agree with TRBD2. CDR3 length: 15 residues. V lost 7 bases and J lost 7; bases outside the gene matches: 13. CDR1 and CDR2 (germline): KGHDR, SFDVKD. The CDR3 here is CATSESGLGPGTQYF. Here the CDR3 DNA reads TGTGCCACCAGCGAATCGGGACTAGGCCCCGGGACCCAGTACTTC.

V usage is TRBV12-3 or TRBV12-4 and J usage is TRBJ2-7; possibly TRBD1 for D (6 bases). V lost 6 bases, J lost 3 bases, and 12 bases lay in between. CDR3 length equals 13 residues. CDR3 sequence (DNA): TGTGCCAGCAGGACGACAGGAGACTACGAGCAGTACTTC. It is translated as CASRTTGDYEQYF.

The CDR3 spells CAISEHDYEAFF. For the CDR3, the DNA is TGTGCCATCAGTGAGCATGACTACGAAGCTTTCTTT. The chain joins TRBV10-3 to TRBJ1-1; D is uncertain. The CDR3 runs 12 residues. Germline V lookup: CDR1 ENHRY, CDR2 SYGVKD. V was trimmed by 2 bases and J by 8 bases, leaving 9 bases between them.

The gene calls are TRBV5-1 and TRBJ1-1; D unclear. The ends were cut back, 0 bases at V and 0 bases at J, with 9 bases in the middle. Germline CDR1 is SGHRS and CDR2 is YFSETQ. There are 15 residues in the CDR3. This chain's CDR3 is CASSLAMAMNTEAFF. CDR3 nucleotides: TGCGCCAGCAGCTTGGCCATGGCCATGAACACTGAAGCTTTCTTT.

This chain joins TRBV5-1 and TRBJ2-5; the D is unclear. This CDR3 spans 13 amino acids. Germline-derived CDR1 and CDR2 are SGHRS and YFSETQ. V was clipped by 4 bases and J by 0 bases, with 7 bases between them. CDR3 nucleotides: TGCGCCAGCAGCGATCTATACCAAGAGACCCAGTACTTC. It codes for CASSDLYQETQYF.

The chain uses TRBV19 and TRBJ1-4; D not resolved. Trimming stripped 1 base from V and 4 bases from J, with 10 bases between. The CDR3 totals 15 residues. Germline CDR1 is LNHDA and CDR2 is SQIVND (reference sequence). The CDR3 DNA reads TGTGCCAGTAGTATAGGGGGAGGTCTTAATGAAAAACTGTTTTTT. Amino acids: CASSIGGGLNEKLFF.